The 25 T cell receptor beta chains listed next were all sequenced from one sample in a study of T cell repertoires in cytomegalovirus infection. MiXCR, applied by TCRdb to the reads, yields one record per CDR3 protein. The sample holds some 920,000 distinct CDR3 sequences; about 33% are singletons and the top ten take 10% to 15%. Their antigens remain unidentified. Sequencing was performed on cultured CD8+ T cells from PBMCs, taken from culture after CMV antigen stimulation. These receptors originate from a human donor in good health (CMV status not recorded). Some clones in this sample may be carry-over from other donors' samples.

This chain uses TRBV6-1 with TRBJ2-1, with 10 bases that match TRBD2. Germline CDR1 and CDR2: MNHNS and SASEGT. The V gene end was trimmed by 6 bases and the J gene end by 1 base; junction bases not matched to a gene: 6. CDR3 length: 16 amino acids. The CDR3 region has the DNA TGTGCCAGCAGGAAACTAGCGGGGACGTCCTACAATGAGCAGTTCTTC. Protein product: CASRKLAGTSYNEQFF.

The genes are TRBV10-2 and TRBJ2-7; TRBD1 agrees at 10 bases. With V trimmed by 6 bases and J by 4 bases, 9 bases remained unmatched. Germline CDR1 reads WSHSY; CDR2 reads SAAADI. The CDR3 covers 15 residues. The CDR3 DNA reads TGCGCCAGCAGGGGACAGGGGCCCTTGGGGTACGAGCAGTACTTC. Protein product: CASRGQGPLGYEQYF.

This clonotype was observed at least ten times. The chain carries TRBV4-3 and TRBJ1-2, with D perhaps TRBD1 (5 bases). Germline-derived CDR1 and CDR2 are LGHNA and YSLEER. V lost 1 base, J lost 8 bases, and 14 bases lay in between. The CDR3 has 14 amino acids. The CDR3 reads CASSQGRGISGYTF. The CDR3 bases are TGCGCCAGCAGCCAAGGTCGGGGGATAAGCGGCTACACCTTC.

This clonotype has only a few counts. The chain is built from TRBV6-1 and TRBJ2-7; tentatively, D is TRBD2 (6 bases). V lost 4 bases and J lost 3, with 13 bases in between. Germline CDR1 is MNHNS and CDR2 is SASEGT. The CDR3 consists of 14 residues. CDR3 bases: TGTGCCAGCAGTGTGGACGGGGGACGCTACGAGCAGTACGTC. Translation: CASSVDGGRYEQYV.

This clonotype was seen once. The CDR3 loop is CATSRLAGQEPQHF. The CDR3 DNA reads as TGTGCCACCAGCAGACTGGCAGGGCAGGAGCCCCAGCATTTT. The chain joins TRBV15 to TRBJ1-5, with TRBD1 as a possible D gene (5 bases). CDR1 is LNHNV and CDR2 is YYDKDF in the germline V gene (reference sequence). CDR3 length: 14 amino acids. Trimming took 2 bases from V and 8 from J, leaving 13 bases between them. The variable domain in full, with the rest retrieved from reference TRBV15 and TRBJ1-5, is DAMVIQNPRYQVTQFGKPVTLSCSQTLNHNVMYWYQQKSSQAPKLLFHYYDKDFNNEADTPDNFQSRRPNTSFCFLDIRSPGLGDTAMYLCATSRLAGQEPQHFGDGTRLSIL.

This chain links TRBV4-2 with TRBJ2-7; 8 bases fit TRBD1. The V gene end was trimmed by 1 base and the J gene end by 5 bases; junction bases not matched to a gene: 16. Per the germline V gene, CDR1 is LGHNA and CDR2 is YNFKEQ. This CDR3 is 18 amino acids long. The CDR3 sequence is CASSQALPDRDGTHEQYV. The CDR3 DNA sequence: TGTGCCAGCAGCCAAGCATTACCGGACAGGGATGGGACCCACGAGCAGTACGTC.

The chain is built from TRBV20-1 and TRBJ1-5; D gene unclear. Trimming removed 0 bases at V and 0 bases at J, with 9 bases between. CDR3 size: 15 residues. CDR1 DFQATT and CDR2 SNEGSKA come from the germline V gene (reference sequence). The CDR3 bases are TGCAGTGCTAGAGACTTACGGGATAGCAATCAGCCCCAGCATTTT. Translation gives CSARDLRDSNQPQHF.

A word on this clonotype: An end of the junction does not agree with germline; a read error may underlie this. V usage is TRBV7-6 and J usage is TRBJ1-2, with D possibly being TRBD1 (6 bases). Germline CDR1 is SGHVS and CDR2 is FNYEAQ. CDR3 length equals 13 residues. CDR3 sequence reads: CVSSLPGVGGYTF. DNA of the CDR3: TGTGTCAGCAGCTTACCAGGGGTCGGCGGCTACACCTTC.

The chain is built from TRBV19 and TRBJ2-7; TRBD1 aligns across 9 bases. Germline V lookup: CDR1 LNHDA, CDR2 SQIVND (reference sequence). This CDR3 has 16 amino acids. V lost 9 bases, J lost 0 bases, and 12 bases stayed unmatched. DNA for the CDR3: TGTGCCAGCTTGACTTCCGGGACAGGGATCTCCTACGAGCAGTACTTC. Residues: CASLTSGTGISYEQYF.

The gene calls are TRBV7-6 and TRBJ2-5; D gene uncertain. Trimming removed 3 bases at V and 3 bases at J, with 8 bases between. Germline CDR1 SGHVS, CDR2 FNYEAQ. The CDR3 is made up of 13 amino acids. In DNA, the CDR3 is TGTGCCAGCAGCTTCGCAGTCGAAGAGACCCAGTACTTC. This codes for CASSFAVEETQYF.

CDR3 protein: CASSSKLAGGTSNTDTQYF. Here the CDR3 DNA reads TGTGCCAGCAGCTCCAAACTAGCGGGGGGTACCTCTAACACAGATACGCAGTATTTT. The chain recombines TRBV7-8 with TRBJ2-3; 12 bases agree with TRBD2. The CDR3 is 19 amino acids. V shed 4 bases, J shed 2 bases, and the junction held 13 bases outside the gene matches. The V gene's germline CDR1 is SGHVS and CDR2 FQNEAQ.

This clonotype has only a few counts. V is TRBV7-3 and J is TRBJ2-1; tentative D call: TRBD1 (6 bases). There are 14 residues in the CDR3. Deletions cut 6 bases from V and 0 bases from J, with 9 bases between. The V gene's germline CDR1 is SGHTA and CDR2 FQGTGA. The CDR3: CASRQDSSYNEQFF. The DNA for the CDR3 is TGTGCCAGCAGACAGGACAGCTCCTACAATGAGCAGTTCTTC.

This chain's CDR3 is CSARDPSGVYGYTF. CDR3 coding DNA: TGCAGTGCTAGAGACCCCTCAGGGGTCTATGGCTACACCTTC. The chain links TRBV20-1 to TRBJ1-2, with D tentatively TRBD1 (6 bases). Looked up from germline, CDR1 is DFQATT and CDR2 is SNEGSKA (reference sequence). V was trimmed by 0 bases and J by 4 bases, leaving 12 bases between them. CDR3 length: 14 residues.

In its sample, this clonotype was seen a few times. The V and J genes are TRBV6-5 and TRBJ2-1; 10 nucleotides agree with TRBD2. V shed 6 bases and J 5 bases; nucleotides not matched to a gene: 7. CDR1 MNHEY and CDR2 SVGAGI come from the germline V gene. The CDR3 is 15 amino acids. The DNA for the CDR3 is TGTGCCAGCAGACAGCTAGCGGGGGCCAACAATGAGCAGTTCTTC. Amino acid sequence: CASRQLAGANNEQFF.

The V call is TRBV9, the J call TRBJ2-2, with 8 bases identical to TRBD2. The ends lost 6 bases at V and 7 bases at J; junction bases unmatched: 5. Looked up from germline, CDR1 is SGDLS and CDR2 is YYNGEE. The CDR3 contains 13 residues. CDR3 DNA: TGTGCCAGCACGGGGGGGGCGCACGGGGAGCTGTTTTTT. Amino acid sequence: CASTGGAHGELFF. Using reference TRBV9 and TRBJ2-2 for the parts outside the CDR3, the full variable domain is DSGVTQTPKHLITATGQRVTLRCSPRSGDLSVYWYQQSLDQGLQFLIQYYNGEERAKGNILERFSAQQFPDLHSELNLSSLELGDSALYFCASTGGAHGELFFGEGSRLTVL.

In DNA, the CDR3 is TGTGCCAGCACCCGCCCCGAATCGGAGACCCAGTACTTC. Amino acid sequence: CASTRPESETQYF. The rearrangement links TRBV7-9 to TRBJ2-5; D is ambiguous. V gave up 7 bases and J gave up 5 bases, with 14 bases separating them. The CDR3 covers 13 residues. In germline, CDR1 is SEHNR, CDR2 FQNEAQ (reference sequence).

Only a few counts were recorded for this clonotype. The chain carries TRBV2 and TRBJ1-4; D remains unclear. Between the trimmed V and J ends, which lost 7 bases and 8 bases, there was a span of 17 bases. Germline values: CDR1 SNHLY, CDR2 FYNNEI. The CDR3 is 14 residues long. CDR3 loop: CASNFDGAREKLFF. CDR3 in DNA: TGTGCCAGCAACTTCGACGGCGCCCGGGAAAAACTGTTTTTT. The full variable domain, in which reference TRBV2 and TRBJ1-4 provide the parts outside the CDR3, is EPEVTQTPSHQVTQMGQEVILRCVPISNHLYFYWYRQILGQKVEFLVSFYNNEISEKSEIFDDQFSVERPDGSNFTLKIRSTKLEDSAMYFCASNFDGAREKLFFGSGTQLSVL.

J is TRBJ2-1 and V is TRBV7-8, with 7 nucleotides matching TRBD1. The ends lost 5 bases at V and 3 bases at J; junction bases unmatched: 13. The V gene's germline CDR1 is SGHVS and CDR2 FQNEAQ. The CDR3 length is 17 residues. The DNA of the CDR3 is TGTGCCAGCAGCAGTAACACCGGGACAGTACACTACAATGAGCAGTTCTTC. As protein: CASSSNTGTVHYNEQFF.

This clonotype has at least ten counts. V and J are TRBV6-1 and TRBJ1-2; 7 bases agree with TRBD1. This CDR3 comprises 17 residues. The ends lost 6 bases at V and 1 base at J; junction bases unmatched: 14. Germline values: CDR1 MNHNS, CDR2 SASEGT. CDR3 bases: TGTGCCAGCAGCTGCGCCCATTGGCAGGGGGTTAACTATGGCTACACCTTC. Residues: CASSCAHWQGVNYGYTF.

The chain employs TRBV6-1 and TRBJ2-3; TRBD2 matches 9 bases. The CDR3 runs to 16 residues. With 7 bases clipped from V and 0 bases from J, the junction kept 8 bases outside the gene matches. Germline CDR1 MNHNS, CDR2 SASEGT. The CDR3 reads CASIFLAGPSTDTQYF. Written as DNA, the CDR3 is TGTGCCAGCATTTTTCTAGCGGGGCCTAGCACAGATACGCAGTATTTT.

This chain connects TRBV27 to TRBJ2-3; 10 bases fit TRBD1. The germline gives CDR1 MNHEY, CDR2 SMNVEV (reference sequence). The CDR3 runs to 13 residues. The J segment lost 6 bases and the V segment lost 7 bases, leaving 4 bases of the junction unmatched. The CDR3 sequence: CASKTGGMDTQYF. The CDR3 DNA reads as TGTGCCAGCAAGACAGGGGGCATGGATACGCAGTATTTT.

This clonotype was seen many times. The chain combines TRBV5-6 with TRBJ1-1, with 11 bases lining up with TRBD1. The CDR3 has 14 residues. Trimming took 4 bases from V and 5 from J; bases not matched to a gene: 4. Germline V CDR1 and CDR2: SGHDT, YYEEEE. The CDR3 loop is CASSPGQGATEAFF. The DNA of the CDR3 is TGTGCCAGCAGCCCCGGACAGGGGGCAACTGAAGCTTTCTTT.

This clonotype has only a few counts. The V gene is TRBV5-4, the J gene TRBJ1-2, with TRBD1 matching 8 bases. The germline V gene has CDR1 SGHNT and CDR2 YYREEE (reference sequence). The V segment lost 4 bases and the J segment 3 bases; nucleotides outside the gene matches: 8. The CDR3 runs 15 residues. The CDR3 bases are TGTGCCAGCAGCCACCAGGGGGCAGGCGACTATGGCTACACCTTC. It encodes CASSHQGAGDYGYTF.

There are a few counts of this clonotype. The CDR3 coding sequence is TGTGCCAGCAGCCCCGGACTTAGGGGCCAGCCCCAGCATTTT. Amino acid sequence: CASSPGLRGQPQHF. V usage is TRBV7-9 and J usage is TRBJ1-5, with D perhaps matching TRBD1 (5 bases). The V end lost 5 bases, the J end lost 7 bases, and 15 bases lay between the germline ends. Looked up from germline, CDR1 is SEHNR and CDR2 is FQNEAQ (reference sequence). The CDR3 loop spans 14 amino acids.

Concerning this clonotype: A read error may explain this, as a much larger clone is one base away. V and J are TRBV6-1 and TRBJ1-2, with D perhaps TRBD1 (5 bases). Trimming stripped 8 bases from V and 4 bases from J, with 8 bases between. This CDR3 region has 11 residues. The germline V gene has CDR1 MNHNS and CDR2 SASEGT. DNA for the CDR3: TGTGCCAGCGAGGGGCCCTATGGCTACACCTTC. Protein sequence: CASEGPYGYTF.